The rows below give T cell receptor beta chains drawn from one sample of a study of OX40 agonist ivuxolimab in advanced cancers. Repertoires were generated with immunoSEQ multiplex PCR, while TCRdb's copy carries only in-frame clones and drops some. The table shows tens of thousands of clones, with roughly 88% occurring only once. Sequenced material: CD4+ or CD8+ T cells sorted from blood, taken in a trial of the OX40 agonist ivuxolimab. These TCRs come from an adult with an advanced solid tumor such as melanoma, head and neck, liver or kidney cancer. The CDR3 runs from the conserved cysteine through the conserved F or W. Fields, in order: J gene, clone size, V gene, CDR3 protein. Expanded clones get a size class; other rows say once, few or many, or leave the size out.

J: TRBJ2-3; size: .; V: TRBV6-5; CDR3: CASSSTGDTQYF
J: TRBJ2-5; size: .; V: TRBV9; CDR3: CASSVGAQVSSDLSPTQYF
J: TRBJ2-1; size: .; V: TRBV11-2; CDR3: CASSLDIIAGSEQFF
J: TRBJ2-7; size: .; V: TRBV7-9; CDR3: CASSLGTPNHEQYF
J: TRBJ1-4; size: .; V: TRBV4-1; CDR3: CASSQDVGRGNEKLFF
J: TRBJ2-2; size: .; V: TRBV7-3; CDR3: CASSKRTGELFF
J: TRBJ2-5; size: .; V: TRBV7-2; CDR3: CASSLGGSGRAETQYF
J: TRBJ1-6; size: once; V: TRBV19; CDR3: CASSIEVNSPLHF
J: TRBJ2-1; size: .; V: TRBV10-2; CDR3: CASSEVREGRQFF
J: TRBJ2-1; size: .; V: TRBV5-1; CDR3: CASSPRPAESSYNEQFF
J: TRBJ2-7; size: .; V: TRBV10-2; CDR3: CASSPRTSGTREQYF